These 21 T cell receptor beta chains were all obtained from the same sample, sequenced in a study of shared clonotypes between healthy human individuals. Clones were sequenced by immunoSEQ multiplex PCR, and TCRdb holds only the in-frame ones, with some missing. The sample holds fewer than 850,000 clones; 90% are singletons and the top ten take roughly 36%. The specimen sequenced was memory CD8+ T cells from PBMCs. Subset reported: CD45RO+ cells pooled with CCR7-negative TemRA cells. These TCRs come from a man between 18 and 35 years old in good health. Some clones in this sample may be carry-over from other donors' samples.

Points on this clone: This CDR3 is also generated by other DNA sequences in the sample. The chain couples TRBV19 to TRBJ1-1, with D uncertain. Germline CDR1 reads LNHDA; CDR2 reads SQIVND (reference sequence). This CDR3 comprises 11 residues. V lost 9 bases and J 5 bases, leaving 10 bases between the germline ends. The CDR3 here is CASHLGTEAFF. DNA of the CDR3: TGTGCCAGCCACTTAGGTACTGAAGCTTTCTTT.

V is TRBV7-8 and J is TRBJ2-1, with TRBD2 matching 8 bases. Germline V gives CDR1 SGHVS, CDR2 FQNEAQ. The CDR3 covers 15 residues. The trim removed 8 bases at V and 9 bases at J, leaving 15 bases unmatched. The CDR3 DNA reads as TGTGCCAGCCGGACGGGGCGGGAGGTTTCCATTGAGCAGTTCTTC. It specifies CASRTGREVSIEQFF.

This clone was detected only once. The rearrangement uses TRBV5-1 and TRBJ2-1; 7 positions match TRBD2. The CDR3 is 15 residues long. The germline gives CDR1 SGHRS, CDR2 YFSETQ. The ends lost 0 bases at V and 3 bases at J; junction bases unmatched: 3. CDR3 DNA sequence: TGCGCCAGCAGCTTGGGAAGCGGGGTCTACAATGAGCAGTTCTTC. Its translation: CASSLGSGVYNEQFF. The full variable domain, completed using reference TRBV5-1 and TRBJ2-1, is KAGVTQTPRYLIKTRGQQVTLSCSPISGHRSVSWYQQTPGQGLQFLFEYFSETQRNKGNFPGRFSGRQFSNSRSEMNVSTLELGDSALYLCASSLGSGVYNEQFFGPGTRLTVL.

This sequence joins TRBV28 and TRBJ1-1; D remains ambiguous. Germline values: CDR1 MDHEN, CDR2 SYDVKM. The V gene lost 7 bases and the J gene lost 3 bases, with 12 bases spanning the gap. There are 13 residues in the CDR3. The CDR3 DNA is TGTGCCAGCACTTCCTGGCCGGACACTGAAGCTTTCTTT. Amino acids: CASTSWPDTEAFF.

The chain joins TRBV9 to TRBJ2-3; tentatively, D is TRBD1 (6 bases). V lost 3 bases and J lost 4, with 18 bases in between. Per the germline V gene, CDR1 is SGDLS and CDR2 is YYNGEE. The length of the CDR3 is 16 residues. CDR3 loop: CASSDPRDTFSDTQYF. The CDR3 region has the DNA TGTGCCAGCAGCGACCCCCGGGACACGTTCTCAGATACGCAGTATTTT.

Worth noting for this clone: The same CDR3 is also encoded by other DNA sequences in this sample. The rearrangement links TRBV27 to TRBJ2-7; possible D gene TRBD2, 5 bases. Germline V lookup: CDR1 MNHEY, CDR2 SMNVEV (reference sequence). V was trimmed by 5 bases and J by 0 bases, leaving 17 bases between them. This CDR3 comprises 16 residues. The CDR3 reads CASSPSSGVISYEQYF. CDR3 DNA: TGTGCCAGCAGTCCCTCGAGCGGAGTGATCTCCTACGAGCAGTACTTC.

The chain is built from TRBV7-8 and TRBJ1-4; D remains ambiguous. The CDR3 spans 12 residues. The V end lost 1 base, the J end lost 9 bases, and 6 bases lay between the germline ends. Germline CDR1 reads SGHVS; CDR2 reads FQNEAQ. In DNA form, the CDR3 reads TGTGCCAGCAGCTTAGAAGAAAAAAAACTGTTTTTT. Its translation is CASSLEEKKLFF.

Remarks on this clone: Within the sample, other DNA sequences also encode this same CDR3. The chain couples TRBV27 to TRBJ2-7, with a possible D match to TRBD2 (5 bases). This CDR3 contains 13 residues. V lost 3 bases, J lost 2 bases, and 8 bases lay in between. Germline V gives CDR1 MNHEY, CDR2 SMNVEV (reference sequence). CDR3 loop: CASSFGLTYEQYF. In DNA, the CDR3 is TGTGCCAGCAGTTTCGGACTCACCTACGAGCAGTACTTC.

The J gene is TRBJ2-7, the V gene TRBV2, with D maybe TRBD1 (5 bases). In germline, CDR1 is SNHLY, CDR2 FYNNEI. This CDR3 comprises 13 residues. The ends were cut back, 11 bases at V and 2 bases at J, with 16 bases in the middle. CDR3: CARTVRQPYEQYF. CDR3 bases: TGTGCCCGAACCGTGAGACAGCCCTACGAGCAGTACTTC.

This clone was counted ten times or more. This rearrangement joins TRBV28 to TRBJ1-2; 7 bases fit TRBD1. This CDR3 region has 15 residues. The ends lost 6 bases at V and 3 bases at J; junction bases unmatched: 10. Germline loops: CDR1 MDHEN, CDR2 SYDVKM. As DNA, the CDR3 is TGTGCCAGCAGGGGATTTAGGGGGCGCGACTATGGCTACACCTTC. Its translation is CASRGFRGRDYGYTF.

V is TRBV15 and J is TRBJ2-7; 7 bases fit TRBD2. The CDR3 covers 15 residues. Germline lookup yields CDR1 LNHNV and CDR2 YYDKDF (reference sequence). Trimming removed 4 bases from V and 3 bases from J; junction bases left unmatched: 9. The CDR3: CATSTGGGGNYEQYF. As DNA, the CDR3 is TGTGCCACCAGCACCGGTGGGGGGGGGAACTACGAGCAGTACTTC.

The sample holds a few counts of this clone. The sample holds other DNA sequences that translate to the same CDR3. The genes are TRBV6-1 and TRBJ2-7; 8 bases fit TRBD1. This CDR3 has 13 amino acids. V was clipped by 3 bases and J by 2 bases; unmatched bases: 0. In germline, CDR1 is MNHNS, CDR2 SASEGT. The CDR3 here is CASSDRGPYEQYF. DNA for the CDR3: TGTGCCAGCAGTGACAGGGGGCCCTACGAGCAGTACTTC.

This sequence joins TRBV4-3 and TRBJ2-5; D possibly uses TRBD1 or TRBD2 (5 bases each). The CDR3 is 19 residues long. V was clipped by 2 bases and J by 2 bases, with 24 bases between them. Looked up from germline, CDR1 is LGHNA and CDR2 is YSLEER. The CDR3 nucleotides read TGCGCCAGCAGCCAAATCTTAGGTTCGACAGACAGACTACAAGAGACCCAGTACTTC. Its translation is CASSQILGSTDRLQETQYF.

The chain couples TRBV9 to TRBJ2-7, with D perhaps TRBD1 or TRBD2 (5 bases each). The germline V gene encodes CDR1 SGDLS and CDR2 YYNGEE. The CDR3 is made up of 13 amino acids. Deletions cut 3 bases from V and 6 bases from J, with 13 bases between. The CDR3 region has the DNA TGTGCCAGCAGCGCCCGGGACCCCCTCGAGCAGTACTTC. Translation: CASSARDPLEQYF.

This chain uses TRBV11-2 with TRBJ2-1, with 14 nucleotides matching TRBD2. Germline CDR1 is SGHAT and CDR2 is FQNNGV. This CDR3 comprises 17 residues. J lost 10 bases, V lost 5 bases, and 13 bases had no gene match. CDR3 protein: CASSLATGLAGGPEQFF. DNA for the CDR3: TGTGCCAGCAGCCTCGCAACAGGACTAGCGGGAGGCCCCGAGCAGTTCTTC.

The chain combines TRBV10-3 with TRBJ2-7; the match to TRBD1 covers 7 bases. CDR1 is ENHRY and CDR2 is SYGVKD in the germline V gene. The CDR3 is 14 amino acids. After removal of 5 bases from V and 5 bases from J, the junction contained 9 bases not matched to a gene. The CDR3 DNA follows: TGTGCCATCAGTTGGTCCGGCAGGGGGAACGAGCAGTACTTC. Protein product: CAISWSGRGNEQYF.

This chain joins TRBV10-3 and TRBJ2-1, with D perhaps matching TRBD2 (5 bases). Germline V lookup: CDR1 ENHRY, CDR2 SYGVKD. The CDR3 is 16 amino acids. V lost 2 bases, J lost 8 bases, and 19 bases lay in between. The CDR3 region has the DNA TGTGCCATCAGTGAGGTTTGGCGTGGCTCCGGGGATGAGCAGTTCTTC. As protein: CAISEVWRGSGDEQFF.

DNA for the CDR3: TGTGCCAGCAGCGAGGGGGTGGGGAACACTGAAGCTTTCTTT. Translating gives CASSEGVGNTEAFF. The chain is built from TRBV9 and TRBJ1-1; possible D gene TRBD1, 6 bases. CDR1 and CDR2 from the germline V gene are SGDLS and YYNGEE. CDR3 size: 14 residues. The germline V and J ends were trimmed by 3 bases and 1 base, with 10 bases remaining between them.

The rearrangement links TRBV6-5 to TRBJ2-7, with 7 nucleotides matching TRBD2. The V gene's germline CDR1 is MNHEY and CDR2 SVGAGI. The CDR3 has 16 residues. The trim removed 4 bases at V and 2 bases at J, leaving 11 bases unmatched. The CDR3 loop is CASSSLTAGPTYEQYF. Here the CDR3 DNA reads TGTGCCAGCAGTTCCCTCACAGCGGGACCCACCTACGAGCAGTACTTC.

This clone has only one observation. CDR3 nucleotides: TGTGCCAGCAGCTTCTGGGGAGCCCAAAACAATGAGCAGTTCTTC. Protein: CASSFWGAQNNEQFF. The V gene is TRBV11-2, the J gene TRBJ2-1, with TRBD2 as a possible D gene (5 bases). From germline, CDR1 is SGHAT and CDR2 FQNNGV. Trimming stripped 3 bases from V and 5 bases from J, with 14 bases between. The CDR3 runs to 15 residues.

The genes are TRBV27 and TRBJ2-7; 9 nucleotides match TRBD2. Trimming removed 3 bases from V and 0 bases from J; junction bases left unmatched: 18. The CDR3 is 20 amino acids. Germline V gene lookup returns CDR1 MNHEY and CDR2 SMNVEV (reference sequence). The CDR3 nucleotides read TGTGCCAGCAGTTTCATAAACTCCGGGACTAGCCCCATTCACTCCTACGAGCAGTACTTC. Protein sequence: CASSFINSGTSPIHSYEQYF.